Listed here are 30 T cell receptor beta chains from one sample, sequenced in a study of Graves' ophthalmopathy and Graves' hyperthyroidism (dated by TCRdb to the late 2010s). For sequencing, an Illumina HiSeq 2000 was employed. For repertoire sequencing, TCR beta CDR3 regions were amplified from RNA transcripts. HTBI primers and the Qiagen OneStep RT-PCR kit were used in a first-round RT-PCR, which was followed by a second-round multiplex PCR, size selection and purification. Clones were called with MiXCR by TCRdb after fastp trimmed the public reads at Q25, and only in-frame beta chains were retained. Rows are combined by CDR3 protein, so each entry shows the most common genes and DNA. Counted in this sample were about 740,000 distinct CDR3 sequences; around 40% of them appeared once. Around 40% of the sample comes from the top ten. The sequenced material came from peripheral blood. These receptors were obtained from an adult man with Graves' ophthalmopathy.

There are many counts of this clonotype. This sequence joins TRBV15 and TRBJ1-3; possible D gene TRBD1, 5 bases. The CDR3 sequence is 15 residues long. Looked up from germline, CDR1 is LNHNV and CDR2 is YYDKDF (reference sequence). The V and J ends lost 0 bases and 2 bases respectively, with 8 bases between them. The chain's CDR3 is CATSRDRATGNTIYF. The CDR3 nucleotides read TGTGCCACCAGCAGAGACAGGGCTACTGGAAACACCATATATTTT.

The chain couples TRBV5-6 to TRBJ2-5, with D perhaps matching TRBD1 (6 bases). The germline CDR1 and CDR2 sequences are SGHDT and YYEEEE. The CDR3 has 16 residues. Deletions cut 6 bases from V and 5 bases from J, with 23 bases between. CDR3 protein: CASTRPGEGEGETQYF. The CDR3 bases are TGTGCCAGCACCAGACCGGGTGAGGGGGAAGGGGAGACCCAGTACTTC.

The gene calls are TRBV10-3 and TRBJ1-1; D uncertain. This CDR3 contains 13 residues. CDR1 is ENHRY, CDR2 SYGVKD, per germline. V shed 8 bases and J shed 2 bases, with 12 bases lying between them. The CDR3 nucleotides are TGTGCCATCCTACGGAATCCAAACACTGAAGCTTTCTTT. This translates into CAILRNPNTEAFF.

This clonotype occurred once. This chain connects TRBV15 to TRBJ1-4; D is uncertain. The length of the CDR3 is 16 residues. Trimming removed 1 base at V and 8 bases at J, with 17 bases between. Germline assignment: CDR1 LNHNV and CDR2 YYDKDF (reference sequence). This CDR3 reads CATSRARTSGREKLFF. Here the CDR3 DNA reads TGTGCCACCAGCAGAGCACGGACTAGCGGGAGGGAAAAACTGTTTTTT.

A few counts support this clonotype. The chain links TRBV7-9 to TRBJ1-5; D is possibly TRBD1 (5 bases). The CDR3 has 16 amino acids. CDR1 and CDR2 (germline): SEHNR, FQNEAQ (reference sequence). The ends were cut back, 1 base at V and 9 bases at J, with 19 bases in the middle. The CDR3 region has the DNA TGTGCCAGCAGCTTAGGGTCTGGCGGGACCGCATTGCCCCAGCATTTT. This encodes CASSLGSGGTALPQHF.

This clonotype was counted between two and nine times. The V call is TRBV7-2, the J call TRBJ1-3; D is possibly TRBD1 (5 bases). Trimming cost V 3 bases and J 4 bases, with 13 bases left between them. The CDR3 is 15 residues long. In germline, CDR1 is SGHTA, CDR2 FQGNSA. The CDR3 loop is CASSFHSRVGNTIYF. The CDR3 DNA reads TGTGCCAGCAGCTTCCACAGCAGGGTAGGAAACACCATATATTTT.

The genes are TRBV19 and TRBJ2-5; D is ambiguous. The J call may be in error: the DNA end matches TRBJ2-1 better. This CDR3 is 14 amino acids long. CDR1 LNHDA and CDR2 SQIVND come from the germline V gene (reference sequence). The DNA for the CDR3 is TGTGCCAGTAGTCCCTCGCAGTTCCGCAATGAGCAGTTCTTC. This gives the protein CASSPSQFRNEQFF.

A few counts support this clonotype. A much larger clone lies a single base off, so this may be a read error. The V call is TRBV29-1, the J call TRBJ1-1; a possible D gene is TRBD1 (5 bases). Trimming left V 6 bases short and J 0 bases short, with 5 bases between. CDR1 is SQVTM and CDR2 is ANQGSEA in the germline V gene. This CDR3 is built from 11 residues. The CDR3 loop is CSVRVNTEAFF. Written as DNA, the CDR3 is TGCAGCGTCAGGGTGAACACTGAAGCTTTCTTT.

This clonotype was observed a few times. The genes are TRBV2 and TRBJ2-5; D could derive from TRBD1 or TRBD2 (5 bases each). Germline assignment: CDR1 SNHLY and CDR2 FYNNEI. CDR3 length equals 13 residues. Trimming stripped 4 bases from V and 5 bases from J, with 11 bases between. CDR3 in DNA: TGTGCCAGCAGTGCGGGGCCGTGGGAGACCCAGTACTTC. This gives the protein CASSAGPWETQYF.

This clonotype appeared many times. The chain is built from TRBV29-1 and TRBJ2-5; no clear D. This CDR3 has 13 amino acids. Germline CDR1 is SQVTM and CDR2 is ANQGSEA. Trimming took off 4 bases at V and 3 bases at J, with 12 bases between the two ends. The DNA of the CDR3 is TGCAGCGTTGCCCGGACCGAAAAAGAGACCCAGTACTTC. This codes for CSVARTEKETQYF.

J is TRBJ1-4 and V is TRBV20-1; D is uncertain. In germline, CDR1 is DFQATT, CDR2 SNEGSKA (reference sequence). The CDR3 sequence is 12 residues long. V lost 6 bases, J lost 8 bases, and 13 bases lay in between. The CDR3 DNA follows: TGCAGTGCCGGAAGGTTATTGGAAAAACTGTTTTTT. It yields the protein CSAGRLLEKLFF.

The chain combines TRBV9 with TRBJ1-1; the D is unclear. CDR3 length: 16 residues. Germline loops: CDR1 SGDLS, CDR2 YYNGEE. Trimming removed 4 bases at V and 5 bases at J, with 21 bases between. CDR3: CASSIGSNWVGTEAFF. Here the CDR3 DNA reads TGTGCCAGCAGCATAGGCTCCAATTGGGTAGGAACTGAAGCTTTCTTT.

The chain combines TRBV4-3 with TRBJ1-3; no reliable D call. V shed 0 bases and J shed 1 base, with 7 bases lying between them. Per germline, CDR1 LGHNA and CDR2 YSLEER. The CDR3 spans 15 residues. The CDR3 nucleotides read TGCGCCAGCAGCCAAGAATCCGGGTCTGGAAACACCATATATTTT. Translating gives CASSQESGSGNTIYF.

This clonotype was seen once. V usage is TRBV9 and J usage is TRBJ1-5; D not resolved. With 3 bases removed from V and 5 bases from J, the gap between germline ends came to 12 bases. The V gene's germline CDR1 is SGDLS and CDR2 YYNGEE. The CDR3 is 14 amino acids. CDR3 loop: CASSAEGYHQPQHF. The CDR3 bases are TGTGCCAGCAGCGCCGAGGGATATCATCAGCCCCAGCATTTT. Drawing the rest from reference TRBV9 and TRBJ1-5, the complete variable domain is DSGVTQTPKHLITATGQRVTLRCSPRSGDLSVYWYQQSLDQGLQFLIQYYNGEERAKGNILERFSAQQFPDLHSELNLSSLELGDSALYFCASSAEGYHQPQHFGDGTRLSIL.

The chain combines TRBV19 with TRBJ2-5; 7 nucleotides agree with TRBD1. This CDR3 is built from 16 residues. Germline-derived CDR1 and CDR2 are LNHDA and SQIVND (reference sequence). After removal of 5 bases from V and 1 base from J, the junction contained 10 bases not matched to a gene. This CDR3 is CASSSSGTEFQETQYF. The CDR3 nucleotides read TGTGCCAGTAGTTCATCCGGGACAGAGTTCCAAGAGACCCAGTACTTC.

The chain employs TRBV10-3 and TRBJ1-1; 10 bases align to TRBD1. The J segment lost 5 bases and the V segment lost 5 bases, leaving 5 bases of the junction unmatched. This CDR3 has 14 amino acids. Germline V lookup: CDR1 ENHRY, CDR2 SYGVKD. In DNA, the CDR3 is TGTGCCATCAGTCTGGACAGGGGGGGGACTGAAGCTTTCTTT. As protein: CAISLDRGGTEAFF.

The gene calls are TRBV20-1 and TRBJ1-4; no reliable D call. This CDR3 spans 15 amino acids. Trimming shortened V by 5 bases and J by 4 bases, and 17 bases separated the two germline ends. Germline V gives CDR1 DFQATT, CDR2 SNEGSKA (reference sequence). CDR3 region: CSAPFERRRNEKLFF. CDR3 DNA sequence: TGCAGTGCTCCTTTTGAGCGGCGGCGTAATGAAAAACTGTTTTTT.

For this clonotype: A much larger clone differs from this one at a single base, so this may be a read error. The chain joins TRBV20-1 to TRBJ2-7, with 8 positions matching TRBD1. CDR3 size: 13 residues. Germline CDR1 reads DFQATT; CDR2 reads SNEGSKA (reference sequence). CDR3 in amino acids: CGATGQGYYEQYF. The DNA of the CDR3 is TGCGGCGCTACTGGACAGGGTTACTACGAGCAGTACTTC.

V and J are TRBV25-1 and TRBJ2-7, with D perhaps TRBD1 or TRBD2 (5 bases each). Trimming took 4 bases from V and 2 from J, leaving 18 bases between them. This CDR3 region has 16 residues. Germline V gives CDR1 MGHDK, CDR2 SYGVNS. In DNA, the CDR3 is TGTGCCAGCAGTGCTAGAGTAGCGAGACAGACCTACGAGCAGTACTTC. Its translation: CASSARVARQTYEQYF.

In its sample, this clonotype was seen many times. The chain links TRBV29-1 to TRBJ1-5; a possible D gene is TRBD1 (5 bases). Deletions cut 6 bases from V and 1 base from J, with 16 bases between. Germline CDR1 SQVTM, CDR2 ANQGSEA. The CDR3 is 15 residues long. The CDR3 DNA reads TGCAGCGTGTCTGGGGGGTACGGGAGCAATCAGCCCCAGCATTTT. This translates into CSVSGGYGSNQPQHF.

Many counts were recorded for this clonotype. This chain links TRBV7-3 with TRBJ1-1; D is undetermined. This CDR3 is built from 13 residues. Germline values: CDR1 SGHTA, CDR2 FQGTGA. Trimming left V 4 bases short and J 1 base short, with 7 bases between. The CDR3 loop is CASSSRRNTEAFF. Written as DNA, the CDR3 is TGTGCCAGCAGCTCACGACGGAACACTGAAGCTTTCTTT.

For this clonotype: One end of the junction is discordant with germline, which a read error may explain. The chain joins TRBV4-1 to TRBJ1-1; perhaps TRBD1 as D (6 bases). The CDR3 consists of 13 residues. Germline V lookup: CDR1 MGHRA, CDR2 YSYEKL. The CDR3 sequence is CASRQRGDTQAFF. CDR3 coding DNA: TGCGCCAGCAGACAAAGGGGGGACACTCAAGCTTTCTTT.

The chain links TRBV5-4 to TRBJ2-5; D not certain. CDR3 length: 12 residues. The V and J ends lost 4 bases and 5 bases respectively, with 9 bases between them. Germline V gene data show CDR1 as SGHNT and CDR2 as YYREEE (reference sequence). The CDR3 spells CASSADWETQYF. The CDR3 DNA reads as TGTGCCAGCAGCGCTGACTGGGAGACCCAGTACTTC. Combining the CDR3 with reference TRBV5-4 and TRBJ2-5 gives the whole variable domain ETGVTQSPTHLIKTRGQQVTLRCSSQSGHNTVSWYQQALGQGPQFIFQYYREEENGRGNFPPRFSGLQFPNYSSELNVNALELDDSALYLCASSADWETQYFGPGTRLLVL.

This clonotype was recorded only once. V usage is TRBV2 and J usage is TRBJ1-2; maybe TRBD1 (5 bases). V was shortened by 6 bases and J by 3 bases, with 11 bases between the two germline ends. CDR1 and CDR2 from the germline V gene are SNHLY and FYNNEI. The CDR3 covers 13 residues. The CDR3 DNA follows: TGTGCCAGCAGCAAATCGACAGACTATGGCTACACCTTC. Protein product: CASSKSTDYGYTF.

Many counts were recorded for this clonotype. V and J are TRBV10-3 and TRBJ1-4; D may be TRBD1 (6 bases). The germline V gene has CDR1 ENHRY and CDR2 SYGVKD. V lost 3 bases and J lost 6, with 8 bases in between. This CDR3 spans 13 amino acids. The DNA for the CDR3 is TGTGCCATCAGTGATCGGGGGCATGAAAAACTGTTTTTT. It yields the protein CAISDRGHEKLFF.

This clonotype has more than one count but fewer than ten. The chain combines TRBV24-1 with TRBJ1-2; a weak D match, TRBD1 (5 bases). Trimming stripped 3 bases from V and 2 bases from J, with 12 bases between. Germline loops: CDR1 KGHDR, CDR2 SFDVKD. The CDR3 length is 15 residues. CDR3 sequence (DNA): TGTGCCACCAGTGATCCCATCCAGGGAAACTATGGCTACACCTTC. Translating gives CATSDPIQGNYGYTF.

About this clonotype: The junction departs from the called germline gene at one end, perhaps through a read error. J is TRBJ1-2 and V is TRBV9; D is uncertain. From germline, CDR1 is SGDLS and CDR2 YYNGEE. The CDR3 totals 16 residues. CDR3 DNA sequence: TGTGCCAGCAGCGTCCCCCTGGGCGCGTCTAACTATGGCTTCACCTTC. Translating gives CASSVPLGASNYGFTF.

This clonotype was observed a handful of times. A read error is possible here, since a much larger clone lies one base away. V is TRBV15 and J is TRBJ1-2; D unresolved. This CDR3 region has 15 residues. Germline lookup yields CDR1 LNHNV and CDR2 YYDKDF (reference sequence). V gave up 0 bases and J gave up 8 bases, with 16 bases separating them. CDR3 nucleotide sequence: TGTGCCACCAGCAGAGATCACACCTTAGGGTCGGGCTACACCTTC. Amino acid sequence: CATSRDHTLGSGYTF.

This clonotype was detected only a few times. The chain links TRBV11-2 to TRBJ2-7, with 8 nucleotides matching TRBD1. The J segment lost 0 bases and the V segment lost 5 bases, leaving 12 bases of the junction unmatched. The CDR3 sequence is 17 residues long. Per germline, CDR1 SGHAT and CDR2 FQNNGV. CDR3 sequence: CASSAPSGDRTSYEQYF. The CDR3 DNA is TGTGCCAGCAGCGCACCCTCGGGGGACAGGACCTCCTACGAGCAGTACTTC.

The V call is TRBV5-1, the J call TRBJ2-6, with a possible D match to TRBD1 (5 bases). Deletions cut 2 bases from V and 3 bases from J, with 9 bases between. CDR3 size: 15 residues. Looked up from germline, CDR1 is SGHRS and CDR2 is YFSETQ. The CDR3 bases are TGCGCCAGCAGCTTACAGGACGGTGGGGCCAACGTCCTGACTTTC. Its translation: CASSLQDGGANVLTF.